This T cell receptor beta chain was profiled in a study of PD-L1 blockade in urothelial cancer. As for the study in general: Patients initiated atezolizumab in 2014 at 1,200 mg intravenously every 3 weeks. Analyses were performed on blood at 3 weeks after treatment start (the second dose) and at 6 weeks.

The time point: peripheral blood 6 weeks after treatment start. Produced via immunoSEQ multiplex PCR; TCRdb's table is partial and in-frame only. The table lists 29,000 or so clones, around four fifths of them singletons. The germline V gene has CDR1 MDHEN and CDR2 SYDVKM. Between the trimmed V and J ends, which lost 6 bases and 7 bases, there was a span of 16 bases. CDR3 length: 14 amino acids. The source was PBMCs, collected around atezolizumab (anti-PD-L1) treatment. The genes are TRBV28 and TRBJ2-1, with TRBD2 as a possible D gene (6 bases). This sequence was found in a man between 65 and 85 years old with urothelial cancer. The CDR3 nucleotides read TGTGCCAGCAGAACAAAGCGGAGGGGAAATGAGCAGTTCTTC. It specifies CASRTKRRGNEQFF.